Following are 11 T cell receptor beta chains from one sample sequenced in a study of metastatic and nonmetastatic thyroid tumors. Ahead of thyroid surgery, no patient had received treatment of any kind. With MiXCR, TCRdb called clones anew from the PCR reads. The sample carries over 15,000 clones, around 25% recorded once. The sample was tumor tissue. The receptors here all came from a female donor with papillary thyroid cancer or a benign thyroid nodule (not recorded which). Some clones in this sample may be carry-over from other donors' samples.

This clone has a single count. V and J are TRBV20-1 and TRBJ2-7; 7 nucleotides line up with TRBD1. The CDR3 sequence is 14 residues long. V lost 6 bases to trimming and J lost 3 bases; unmatched junction nucleotides: 11. Germline assignment: CDR1 DFQATT and CDR2 SNEGSKA (reference sequence). CDR3: CSAEDRTGHYEQYF. The CDR3 nucleotides are TGCAGTGCCGAGGATAGGACAGGTCACTACGAGCAGTACTTC.

This clone was observed at least ten times. A much bigger clone sits one base away, suggesting this may be a read error. The chain links TRBV6-2 or TRBV6-3 to TRBJ2-3, with TRBD2 matching 10 bases. The V gene's germline CDR1 is MNHEY and CDR2 SVGEGT. The CDR3 is 14 residues long. This chain's CDR3 is CASSPAGGPDAQYF. DNA of the CDR3: TGTGCCAGCAGCCCAGCGGGAGGGCCAGATGCGCAGTATTTT.

This clone was found many times. The chain has TRBV7-8 and TRBJ1-1; a possible D gene is TRBD1 (5 bases). V gave up 7 bases and J gave up 1 base, with 16 bases separating them. The CDR3 spans 15 residues. In germline, CDR1 is SGHVS, CDR2 FQNEAQ. The CDR3 DNA reads as TGTGCCAGCACCTTTACTCCGGGGCCGAACACTGAAGCTTTCTTT. Its protein product is CASTFTPGPNTEAFF.

This clone has just a few counts. The chain recombines TRBV12-3 or TRBV12-4 with TRBJ2-7; the D is unclear. This CDR3 region has 12 residues. V was clipped by 3 bases and J by 2 bases, with 5 bases between them. CDR3 bases: TGTGCCAGCAGTTTTATGACCTACGAGCAGTACTTC. Amino acids: CASSFMTYEQYF.

This clone was observed a few times. The gene calls are TRBV2 and TRBJ1-2; no definite D call. Germline assignment: CDR1 SNHLY and CDR2 FYNNEI. With 3 bases removed from V and 4 bases from J, the gap between germline ends came to 9 bases. CDR3 length equals 13 residues. The CDR3 spells CASSDQLAYGYTF. In DNA, the CDR3 is TGTGCCAGCAGTGACCAGCTTGCCTATGGCTACACCTTC. Based on the CDR3 plus reference TRBV2 and TRBJ1-2, the full variable domain is EPEVTQTPSHQVTQMGQEVILRCVPISNHLYFYWYRQILGQKVEFLVSFYNNEISEKSEIFDDQFSVERPDGSNFTLKIRSTKLEDSAMYFCASSDQLAYGYTFGSGTRLTVV.

J is TRBJ2-1 and V is TRBV5-1; no reliable D call. CDR1 and CDR2 (germline): SGHRS, YFSETQ. Trimming stripped 5 bases from V and 3 bases from J, with 27 bases between. The CDR3 runs 19 residues. The CDR3 sequence is CASRPKLVSRSLGYNEQFF. DNA of the CDR3: TGCGCCAGCAGGCCAAAGTTAGTTAGCAGGAGCTTGGGCTACAATGAGCAGTTCTTC.

Notes on this clone: Germline and junction disagree at one end, which may indicate a read error. The chain combines TRBV10-2 with TRBJ2-7; D may be TRBD1 or TRBD2 (5 bases each). CDR3 length equals 14 residues. Germline V gene lookup returns CDR1 WSHSY and CDR2 SAAADI. The CDR3 DNA sequence: TGCGCCAGCGCGCCAGGGACCGTCTCCTACGAACAGTACTTC. Residues: CASAPGTVSYEQYF.

By share, this clone ranks as medium-sized (0.01 to 0.1%). This chain uses TRBV7-3 with TRBJ1-1; D ambiguous. This CDR3 has 13 residues. V gave up 3 bases and J gave up 0 bases, with 5 bases separating them. CDR1 SGHTA and CDR2 FQGTGA come from the germline V gene. The CDR3 coding sequence is TGTGCCAGCAGCTTCGAGTTGAACACTGAAGCTTTCTTT. Protein: CASSFELNTEAFF.

This clone was detected many times. The genes are TRBV4-2 and TRBJ2-1, with TRBD2 identical over 7 bases. This CDR3 spans 17 amino acids. Looked up from germline, CDR1 is LGHNA and CDR2 is YNFKEQ. V lost 4 bases to trimming and J lost 7 bases; unmatched junction nucleotides: 16. The CDR3 loop reads CASSLRILTGRGNEQFF. Written as DNA, the CDR3 is TGTGCCAGCAGCCTTCGGATTCTGACGGGGCGGGGGAATGAGCAGTTCTTC.

V is TRBV11-2 and J is TRBJ2-1, with 9 bases aligning to TRBD2. Germline-derived CDR1 and CDR2 are SGHAT and FQNNGV. J gave up 5 bases and V 1 base, and 6 bases lay outside the gene matches. The CDR3 sequence is 16 residues long. CDR3 in DNA: TGTGCCAGCAGCTTAGTAGGGACTAGCAGAGACAATGAGCAGTTCTTC. It is translated as CASSLVGTSRDNEQFF.

This clone was detected only a few times. A read error may be the cause here, since a much bigger clone is one base away. This CDR3 reads CVTSERVVVLRTTNEKLFF. DNA for the CDR3: TGTGTCACCAGTGAAAGGGTAGTGGTATTGAGAACAACTAATGAAAAACTGTTTTTT. The chain recombines TRBV24-1 with TRBJ1-4; no firm D call. The CDR3 runs 19 residues. Germline V gene sequence: CDR1 KGHDR, CDR2 SFDVKD.